These 9 T cell receptor beta chains originate from one sample sequenced in a study of cytomegalovirus exposure and HLA in healthy donors. The PCR used 60 Vbeta and 13 Jbeta primers. Produced via immunoSEQ multiplex PCR; TCRdb's table is partial and in-frame only. The profile shows about 140,000 clones, around 78% of them singletons. Material: PBMCs. The receptors derive from a male donor in good health and CMV-seronegative.

The chain employs TRBV4-1 and TRBJ1-4; tentatively, D is TRBD1 (6 bases). The germline V gene has CDR1 MGHRA and CDR2 YSYEKL. V shed 3 bases and J shed 7 bases, with 15 bases lying between them. The CDR3 length is 15 residues. The CDR3 here is CASSQGTPRGEKLFF. The CDR3 DNA sequence: TGCGCCAGCAGCCAGGGAACTCCCAGGGGTGAAAAACTGTTTTTT.

V gene TRBV7-3 combines with J gene TRBJ1-1; TRBD1 aligns across 9 bases. The germline V gene has CDR1 SGHTA and CDR2 FQGTGA. With 3 bases clipped from V and 0 bases from J, the junction kept 5 bases outside the gene matches. CDR3 length: 16 amino acids. Written as DNA, the CDR3 is TGTGCCAGCAGCTTTGGGACAGGGCACATGAACACTGAAGCTTTCTTT. This sequence encodes CASSFGTGHMNTEAFF.

This chain links TRBV4-1 with TRBJ2-1, with 12 positions matching TRBD2. Germline CDR1 is MGHRA and CDR2 is YSYEKL. The CDR3 loop spans 16 amino acids. J lost 11 bases, V lost 0 bases, and 8 bases had no gene match. In DNA, the CDR3 is TGCGCCAGCAGCCAAGATTCGACTAGCGGGAGTAATAAGCAGTTCTTC. It translates to CASSQDSTSGSNKQFF.

The chain is built from TRBV12-5 and TRBJ2-1; TRBD2 agrees at 10 bases. There are 18 residues in the CDR3. The junction had 9 bases not matched to a gene; V was cut back by 0 bases and J by 4 bases. Germline-derived CDR1 and CDR2 are LGHNT and FRNRAP. The CDR3 nucleotides are TGTGCTAGTGGTTTGGTACTGTTAGCTAGCGGGGGTTACAATGAGCAGTTCTTC. It translates to CASGLVLLASGGYNEQFF.

The chain joins TRBV7-6 to TRBJ2-7; 8 positions match TRBD1. Per the germline V gene, CDR1 is SGHVS and CDR2 is FNYEAQ. J was trimmed by 3 bases and V by 4 bases; bases with no gene match: 8. The CDR3 extends over 15 amino acids. The CDR3 sequence is CASSSQTGVHYEQYF. The CDR3, as DNA: TGTGCCAGCAGCTCGCAGACAGGGGTCCACTACGAGCAGTACTTC.

The chain couples TRBV6-4 to TRBJ2-7; 10 bases are a match to TRBD1. Germline CDR1 MRHNA, CDR2 SNTAGT. The V and J ends lost 8 bases and 3 bases, in that order; junction bases with no gene match: 4. This CDR3 has 13 residues. CDR3 DNA sequence: TGTGCCAGCTCCCGGGACAGGGGCTACGAGCAGTACTTC. Translated: CASSRDRGYEQYF.

The rearrangement joins TRBV5-1 to TRBJ2-3; D may be TRBD1 (6 bases). Germline values: CDR1 SGHRS, CDR2 YFSETQ. The CDR3 extends over 16 amino acids. The V and J ends lost 0 bases and 2 bases respectively, with 13 bases between them. The CDR3 spells CASSLDTGQFTDTQYF. CDR3 bases: TGCGCCAGCAGCTTGGATACAGGGCAGTTCACAGATACGCAGTATTTT.

The V and J genes are TRBV7-8 and TRBJ2-7; 10 bases agree with TRBD1. V shed 5 bases, J shed 4 bases, and the junction held 11 bases outside the gene matches. Germline V gene data show CDR1 as SGHVS and CDR2 as FQNEAQ. This CDR3 is built from 16 residues. The CDR3 is CASSRAGTGAWYEQYF. DNA of the CDR3: TGTGCCAGCAGCCGGGCCGGGACAGGGGCGTGGTACGAGCAGTACTTC.

CDR3 residues: CASSGGGQGSSYEQYF. CDR3 DNA: TGCGCCAGCAGCGGCGGGGGACAGGGAAGCTCCTACGAGCAGTACTTC. This chain joins TRBV5-1 and TRBJ2-7; TRBD1 aligns across 9 bases. The CDR3 runs 16 residues. In germline, CDR1 is SGHRS, CDR2 YFSETQ. The junction had 8 bases not matched to a gene; V was cut back by 4 bases and J by 0 bases.